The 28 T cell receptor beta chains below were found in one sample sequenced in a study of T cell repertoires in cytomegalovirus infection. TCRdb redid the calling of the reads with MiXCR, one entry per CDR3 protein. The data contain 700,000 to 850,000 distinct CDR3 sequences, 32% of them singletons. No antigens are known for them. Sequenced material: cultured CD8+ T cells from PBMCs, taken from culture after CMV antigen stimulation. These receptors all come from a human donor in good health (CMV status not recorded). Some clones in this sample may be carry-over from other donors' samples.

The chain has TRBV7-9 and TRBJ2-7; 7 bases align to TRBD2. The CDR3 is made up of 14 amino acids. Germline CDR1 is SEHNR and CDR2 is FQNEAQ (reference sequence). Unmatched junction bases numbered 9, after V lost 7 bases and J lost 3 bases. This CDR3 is CASTGRWENYEQYF. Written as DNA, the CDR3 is TGTGCCAGCACCGGGAGGTGGGAAAACTACGAGCAGTACTTC. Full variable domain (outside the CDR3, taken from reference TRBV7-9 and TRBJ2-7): DTGVSQNPRHKITKRGQNVTFRCDPISEHNRLYWYRQTLGQGPEFLTYFQNEAQLEKSRLLSDRFSAERPKGSFSTLEIQRTEQGDSAMYLCASTGRWENYEQYFGPGTRLTVT.

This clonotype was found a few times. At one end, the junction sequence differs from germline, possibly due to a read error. CDR3 nucleotides: TGTGCTAGCAGCTTAGGGGAGCTAACCGGGGAGCTGTTTTTT. Its protein product is CASSLGELTGELFF. The gene calls are TRBV7-7 and TRBJ2-2; D may be TRBD1 or TRBD2 (5 bases each). Germline V gives CDR1 SSHAT, CDR2 FNYEAQ (reference sequence). The CDR3 has 14 amino acids.

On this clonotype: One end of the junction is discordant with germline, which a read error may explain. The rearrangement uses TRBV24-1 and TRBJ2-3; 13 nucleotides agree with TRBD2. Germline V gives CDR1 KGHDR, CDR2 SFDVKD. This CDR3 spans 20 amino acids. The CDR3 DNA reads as TGTGCCCCCAGGGGCCGGGACGGAGGACTAGCGGGGGCTAGCACAGATACGCAGTATTTT. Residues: CAPRGRDGGLAGASTDTQYF.

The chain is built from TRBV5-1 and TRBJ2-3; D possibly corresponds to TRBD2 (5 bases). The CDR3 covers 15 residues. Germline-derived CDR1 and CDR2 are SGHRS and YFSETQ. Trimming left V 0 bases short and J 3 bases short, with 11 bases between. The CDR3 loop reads CASSLGNSGTDTQYF. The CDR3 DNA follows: TGCGCCAGCAGCTTGGGAAATTCGGGGACAGATACGCAGTATTTT.

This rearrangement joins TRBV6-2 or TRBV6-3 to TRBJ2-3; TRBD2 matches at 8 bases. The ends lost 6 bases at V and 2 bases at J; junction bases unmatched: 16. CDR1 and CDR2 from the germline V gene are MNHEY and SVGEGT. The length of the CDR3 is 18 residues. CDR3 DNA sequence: TGTGCCAGCAGCACACCGGGACTAGATCTATGGGACACAGATACGCAGTATTTT. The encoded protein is CASSTPGLDLWDTDTQYF.

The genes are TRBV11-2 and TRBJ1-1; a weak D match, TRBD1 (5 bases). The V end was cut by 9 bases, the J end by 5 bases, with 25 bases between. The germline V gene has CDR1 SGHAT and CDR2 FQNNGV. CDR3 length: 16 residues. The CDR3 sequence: CASGGSFWTPGTEAFF. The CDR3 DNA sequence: TGTGCCAGTGGGGGTAGTTTTTGGACCCCCGGTACTGAAGCTTTCTTT. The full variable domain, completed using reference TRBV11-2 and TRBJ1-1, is EAGVAQSPRYKIIEKRQSVAFWCNPISGHATLYWYQQILGQGPKLLIQFQNNGVVDDSQLPKDRFSAERLKGVDSTLKIQPAKLEDSAVYLCASGGSFWTPGTEAFFGQGTRLTVV.

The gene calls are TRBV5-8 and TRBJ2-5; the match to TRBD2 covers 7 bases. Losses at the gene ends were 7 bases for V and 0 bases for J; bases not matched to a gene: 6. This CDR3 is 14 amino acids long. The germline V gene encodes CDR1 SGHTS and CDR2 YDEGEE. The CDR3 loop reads CASHGRQDQETQYF. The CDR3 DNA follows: TGTGCCAGCCACGGGAGGCAGGACCAAGAGACCCAGTACTTC.

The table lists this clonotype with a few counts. The CDR3 DNA reads as TGTGCCAGCACCCTCATTCCGGAGGGGGAGACCGGGGAGCTGTTTTTT. Encoded protein: CASTLIPEGETGELFF. This chain joins TRBV12-3 or TRBV12-4 and TRBJ2-2, with D possibly called TRBD1 or TRBD2 (6 bases each). The CDR3 sequence is 16 residues long. The germline V and J ends were trimmed by 7 bases and 5 bases, with 20 bases remaining between them.

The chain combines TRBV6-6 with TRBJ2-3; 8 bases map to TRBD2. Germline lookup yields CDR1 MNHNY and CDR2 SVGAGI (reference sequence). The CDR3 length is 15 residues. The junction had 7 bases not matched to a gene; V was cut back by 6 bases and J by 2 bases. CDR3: CASSPGGPVTDTQYF. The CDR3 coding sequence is TGTGCCAGCAGCCCGGGGGGGCCGGTCACAGATACGCAGTATTTT.

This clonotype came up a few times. The CDR3 protein is CSARDRRGGRNYGYTF. DNA for the CDR3: TGCAGTGCTAGAGATCGGAGGGGAGGAAGAAACTATGGCTACACCTTC. This chain joins TRBV20-1 and TRBJ1-2; D is possibly TRBD1 (5 bases). V was cut by 0 bases and J by 2 bases, with 16 bases left in between. CDR3 length equals 16 residues. Germline CDR1 and CDR2: DFQATT and SNEGSKA (reference sequence).

In nucleotides, the CDR3 is TGTGCCAGTAGAGTCTCCGGCATTCTTCACAATGAGCAGTTCTTC. Amino acid sequence: CASRVSGILHNEQFF. The gene calls are TRBV19 and TRBJ2-1; D unresolved. This CDR3 has 15 residues. Germline-derived CDR1 and CDR2 are LNHDA and SQIVND (reference sequence). Deletions cut 6 bases from V and 5 bases from J, with 17 bases between.

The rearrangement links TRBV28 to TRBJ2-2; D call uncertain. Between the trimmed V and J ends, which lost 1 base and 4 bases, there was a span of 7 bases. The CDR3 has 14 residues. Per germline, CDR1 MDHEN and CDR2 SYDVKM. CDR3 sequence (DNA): TGTGCCAGCAGTTTATATCGGGTCACCGGGGAGCTGTTTTTT. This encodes CASSLYRVTGELFF.

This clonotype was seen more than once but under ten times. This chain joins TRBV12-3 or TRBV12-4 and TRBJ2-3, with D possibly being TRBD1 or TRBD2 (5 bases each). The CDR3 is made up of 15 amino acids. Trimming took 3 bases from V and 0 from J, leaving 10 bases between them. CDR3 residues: CASSFGAASTDTQYF. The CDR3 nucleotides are TGTGCCAGCAGTTTCGGGGCTGCTAGCACAGATACGCAGTATTTT.

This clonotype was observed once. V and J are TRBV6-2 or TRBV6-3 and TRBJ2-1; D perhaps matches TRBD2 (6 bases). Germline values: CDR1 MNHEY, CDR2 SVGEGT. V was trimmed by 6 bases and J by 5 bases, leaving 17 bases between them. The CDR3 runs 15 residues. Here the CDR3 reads CASSHPGGTHNEQFF. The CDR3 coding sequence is TGTGCCAGCAGCCACCCCGGGGGTACCCACAATGAGCAGTTCTTC.

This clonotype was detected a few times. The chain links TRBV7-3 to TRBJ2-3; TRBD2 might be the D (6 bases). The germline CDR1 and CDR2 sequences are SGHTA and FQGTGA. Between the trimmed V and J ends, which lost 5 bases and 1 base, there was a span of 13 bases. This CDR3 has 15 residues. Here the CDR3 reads CASSMTSWGTDTQYF. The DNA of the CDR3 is TGTGCCAGCAGCATGACTAGTTGGGGCACAGATACGCAGTATTTT.

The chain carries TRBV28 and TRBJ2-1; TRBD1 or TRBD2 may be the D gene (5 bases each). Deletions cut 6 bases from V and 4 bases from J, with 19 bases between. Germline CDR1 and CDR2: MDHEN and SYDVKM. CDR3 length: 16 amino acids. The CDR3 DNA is TGTGCCAGCAGCCCCCAGGTGGGGGTCCTATACAATGAGCAGTTCTTC. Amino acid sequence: CASSPQVGVLYNEQFF.

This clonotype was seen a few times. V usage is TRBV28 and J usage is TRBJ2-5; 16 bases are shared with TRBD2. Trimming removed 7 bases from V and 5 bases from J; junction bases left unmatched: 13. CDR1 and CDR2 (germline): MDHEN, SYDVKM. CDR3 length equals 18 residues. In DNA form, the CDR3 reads TGTGCCAGCACTGGAAGGCCGGGACTAGCGGGGGGGGACGAGACCCAGTACTTC. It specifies CASTGRPGLAGGDETQYF.

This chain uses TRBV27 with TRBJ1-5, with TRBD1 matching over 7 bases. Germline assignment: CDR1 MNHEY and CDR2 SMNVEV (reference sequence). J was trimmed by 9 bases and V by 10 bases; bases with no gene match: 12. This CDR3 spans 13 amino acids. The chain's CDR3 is CATRSLQGRPQHF. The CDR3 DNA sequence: TGTGCCACCAGGTCCCTACAGGGGCGGCCCCAGCATTTT.

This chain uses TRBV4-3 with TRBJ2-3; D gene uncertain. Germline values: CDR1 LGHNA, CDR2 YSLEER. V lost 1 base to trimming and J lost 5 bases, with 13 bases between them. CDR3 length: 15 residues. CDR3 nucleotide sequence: TGCGCCAGCAGCCAAGCGGCGAGAGAGGTAGATACGCAGTATTTT. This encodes CASSQAAREVDTQYF.

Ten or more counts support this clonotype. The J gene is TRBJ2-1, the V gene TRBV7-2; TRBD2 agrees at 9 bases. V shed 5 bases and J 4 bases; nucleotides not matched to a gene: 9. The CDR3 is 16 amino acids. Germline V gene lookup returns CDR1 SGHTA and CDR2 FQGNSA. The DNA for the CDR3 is TGTGCCAGCAGCGATCGACTAGCGGCTACTTACAATGAGCAGTTCTTC. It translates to CASSDRLAATYNEQFF.

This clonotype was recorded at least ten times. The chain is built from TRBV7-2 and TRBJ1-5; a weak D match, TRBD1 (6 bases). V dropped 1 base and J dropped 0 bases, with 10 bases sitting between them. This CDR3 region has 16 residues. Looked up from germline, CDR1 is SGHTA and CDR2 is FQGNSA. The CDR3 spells CASSLDRAYSNQPQHF. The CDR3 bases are TGTGCCAGCAGCTTAGACAGGGCTTATAGCAATCAGCCCCAGCATTTT.

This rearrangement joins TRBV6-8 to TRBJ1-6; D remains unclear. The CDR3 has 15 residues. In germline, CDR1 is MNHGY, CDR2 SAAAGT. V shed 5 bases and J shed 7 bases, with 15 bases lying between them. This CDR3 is CASSRIVDGNSPLHF. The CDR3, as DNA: TGTGCCAGCAGTCGGATCGTCGACGGGAATTCACCCCTCCACTTT.

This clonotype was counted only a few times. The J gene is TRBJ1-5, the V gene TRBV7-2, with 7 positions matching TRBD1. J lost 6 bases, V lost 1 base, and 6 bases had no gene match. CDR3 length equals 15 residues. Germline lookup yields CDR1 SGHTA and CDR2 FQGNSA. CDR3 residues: CASSLGLGTVQPQHF. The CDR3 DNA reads TGTGCCAGCAGCTTAGGCCTCGGGACAGTTCAGCCCCAGCATTTT.

The CDR3 reads CASSPTPDSSYEQYV. Here the CDR3 DNA reads TGTGCCAGCAGCCCCACCCCGGACAGCTCCTACGAGCAGTACGTC. This chain connects TRBV3-1 to TRBJ2-7; tentative D call: TRBD1 (6 bases). The CDR3 has 15 residues. The V and J ends lost 4 bases and 0 bases respectively, with 13 bases between them. Germline V lookup: CDR1 LGHDT, CDR2 YNNKEL (reference sequence).

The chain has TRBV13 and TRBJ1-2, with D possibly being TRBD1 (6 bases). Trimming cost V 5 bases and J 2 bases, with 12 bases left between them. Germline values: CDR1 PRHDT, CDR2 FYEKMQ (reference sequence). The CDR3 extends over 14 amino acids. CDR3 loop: CASSAQTGNYGYTF. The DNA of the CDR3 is TGTGCCAGCAGCGCTCAAACAGGGAACTATGGCTACACCTTC.

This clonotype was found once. The CDR3 sequence: CASWNNPPGQVNTEAFF. The CDR3, as DNA: TGTGCCAGCTGGAATAACCCTCCGGGACAGGTGAACACTGAAGCTTTCTTT. V is TRBV6-6 and J is TRBJ1-1; TRBD1 aligns across 8 bases. Germline CDR1 is MNHNY and CDR2 is SVGAGI (reference sequence). J was trimmed by 0 bases and V by 8 bases; bases with no gene match: 14. The length of the CDR3 is 17 residues.

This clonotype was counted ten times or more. CDR3 sequence reads: CASSSVRLSTDTQYF. The CDR3 bases are TGTGCCAGCAGCTCCGTAAGACTAAGCACAGATACGCAGTATTTT. The chain is built from TRBV7-2 and TRBJ2-3; D is possibly TRBD2 (5 bases). V was pared by 4 bases and J by 0 bases, with 11 bases between. The germline V gene encodes CDR1 SGHTA and CDR2 FQGNSA. The CDR3 has 15 residues.

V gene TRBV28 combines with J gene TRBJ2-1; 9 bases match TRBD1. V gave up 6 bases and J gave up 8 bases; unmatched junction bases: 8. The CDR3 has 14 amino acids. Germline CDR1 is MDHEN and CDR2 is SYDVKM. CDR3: CASSRDRAGDEQFF. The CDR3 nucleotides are TGTGCCAGCAGCCGGGACAGGGCGGGGGATGAGCAGTTCTTC. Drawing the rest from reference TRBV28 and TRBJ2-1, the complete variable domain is DVKVTQSSRYLVKRTGEKVFLECVQDMDHENMFWYRQDPGLGLRLIYFSYDVKMKEKGDIPEGYSVSREKKERFSLILESASTNQTSMYLCASSRDRAGDEQFFGPGTRLTVL.